These 25 T cell receptor beta chains came from one sample sequenced in a study of T cells in tuberculosis. This table comes from immunoSEQ multiplex PCR, and its TCRdb copy is limited to in-frame clones, with some not included. There are about 59,000 clones in the sample; about 76% occur only once, and over 10% lies in the top ten. Cells were sorted from thawed PBMC rested overnight and stained with GMM-loaded CD1B tetramer, viability dye and anti-CD3. The lipid loaded on the CD1B tetramers was C32 glucose monomycolate from Rhodococcus equi. The sequencing input was CD1b-GMM tetramer-negative cells sorted from PBMCs. The receptors come from an adult woman with latent tuberculosis.

V gene TRBV27 combines with J gene TRBJ2-5; D ambiguous. CDR3 length equals 13 residues. Germline V gene sequence: CDR1 MNHEY, CDR2 SMNVEV (reference sequence). V lost 7 bases and J 2 bases, leaving 11 bases between the germline ends. CDR3 in DNA: TGTGCCAGCATCGACACGTTACAAGAGACCCAGTACTTC. This encodes CASIDTLQETQYF.

This chain joins TRBV7-8 and TRBJ2-5; 10 bases map to TRBD1. CDR3 length equals 15 residues. Germline-derived CDR1 and CDR2 are SGHVS and FQNEAQ. V lost 5 bases and J lost 4; bases outside the gene matches: 7. Here the CDR3 reads CASSLPTGGAETQYF. In DNA, the CDR3 is TGTGCCAGCAGCCTTCCGACAGGGGGCGCAGAGACCCAGTACTTC.

The chain carries TRBV28 and TRBJ1-2, with TRBD1 identical over 8 bases. Germline CDR1 MDHEN, CDR2 SYDVKM. The ends lost 10 bases at V and 3 bases at J; junction bases unmatched: 7. The CDR3 spans 13 residues. The CDR3 is CAISPGQDYGYTF. The DNA of the CDR3 is TGTGCCATCTCTCCGGGACAGGACTATGGCTACACCTTC.

Here the CDR3 DNA reads TGTGCCAGCAGCTTAGTGGCCAGACAGAACTACGAGCAGTACTTC. It yields the protein CASSLVARQNYEQYF. This chain connects TRBV11-2 to TRBJ2-7; TRBD1 might be the D (5 bases). Trimming left V 1 base short and J 3 bases short, with 13 bases between. The CDR3 totals 15 residues. CDR1 SGHAT and CDR2 FQNNGV come from the germline V gene.

The chain uses TRBV2 and TRBJ1-5; the D gene is possibly TRBD1 (6 bases). Germline assignment: CDR1 SNHLY and CDR2 FYNNEI. The V and J ends lost 6 bases and 3 bases respectively, with 12 bases between them. This CDR3 is 14 amino acids long. The CDR3 sequence: CASRATGYNQPQHF. In DNA, the CDR3 is TGTGCCAGCAGGGCGACAGGCTACAATCAGCCCCAGCATTTT. Full variable domain (missing parts from reference TRBV2 and TRBJ1-5): EPEVTQTPSHQVTQMGQEVILRCVPISNHLYFYWYRQILGQKVEFLVSFYNNEISEKSEIFDDQFSVERPDGSNFTLKIRSTKLEDSAMYFCASRATGYNQPQHFGDGTRLSIL.

The V and J genes are TRBV4-2 and TRBJ2-4, with TRBD1 identical over 10 bases. V was clipped by 0 bases and J by 3 bases; unmatched bases: 11. This CDR3 contains 19 residues. Germline V gives CDR1 LGHNA, CDR2 YNFKEQ. The CDR3 sequence: CASSQDLHGTGVGKNIQYF. The CDR3 DNA reads TGTGCCAGCAGCCAAGATCTACACGGGACAGGGGTTGGCAAAAACATTCAGTACTTC.

The V gene is TRBV2, the J gene TRBJ2-1; possible D gene TRBD2, 6 bases. V lost 6 bases to trimming and J lost 5 bases, with 17 bases between them. CDR3 length equals 15 residues. Germline CDR1 and CDR2: SNHLY and FYNNEI. The CDR3 coding sequence is TGTGCCAGCAGAGGAAACGGACTATCAAACAATGAGCAGTTCTTC. It encodes CASRGNGLSNNEQFF.

The rearrangement joins TRBV5-1 to TRBJ2-7, with D possibly TRBD1 on 5 matching bases. The CDR3 has 17 residues. V lost 3 bases, J lost 3 bases, and 22 bases lay in between. Germline V gene sequence: CDR1 SGHRS, CDR2 YFSETQ. The chain's CDR3 is CASSSWAASRVVYEQYF. The CDR3 region has the DNA TGCGCCAGCAGCTCTTGGGCCGCATCCAGGGTGGTCTACGAGCAGTACTTC. The full variable domain, rest sourced from reference TRBV5-1 and TRBJ2-7, is KAGVTQTPRYLIKTRGQQVTLSCSPISGHRSVSWYQQTPGQGLQFLFEYFSETQRNKGNFPGRFSGRQFSNSRSEMNVSTLELGDSALYLCASSSWAASRVVYEQYFGPGTRLTVT.

The chain joins TRBV5-1 to TRBJ1-1; D remains unclear. The CDR3 extends over 14 amino acids. V was pared by 0 bases and J by 0 bases, with 6 bases between. Germline lookup yields CDR1 SGHRS and CDR2 YFSETQ. This CDR3 is CASSLGSLNTEAFF. In nucleotides, the CDR3 is TGCGCCAGCAGCTTGGGCAGTCTGAACACTGAAGCTTTCTTT.

The V gene is TRBV27, the J gene TRBJ2-7; D might be TRBD2 (6 bases). The CDR3 length is 16 residues. Trimming shortened V by 0 bases and J by 0 bases, and 12 bases separated the two germline ends. CDR1 MNHEY and CDR2 SMNVEV come from the germline V gene (reference sequence). In nucleotides, the CDR3 is TGTGCCAGCAGTTTATCGAAGGGACTTCACTCCTACGAGCAGTACTTC. This sequence encodes CASSLSKGLHSYEQYF.

This chain uses TRBV7-2 with TRBJ2-7, with 8 nucleotides matching TRBD1. Germline V gene lookup returns CDR1 SGHTA and CDR2 FQGNSA. CDR3 length: 15 residues. J gave up 2 bases and V 6 bases, and 9 bases lay outside the gene matches. CDR3 DNA sequence: TGTGCCAGCAGTTTTACAGGGGGAGTCGCCTACGAGCAGTACTTC. Its translation is CASSFTGGVAYEQYF. The entire variable domain, with the rest obtained from reference TRBV7-2 and TRBJ2-7, is as follows: GAGVSQSPSNKVTEKGKDVELRCDPISGHTALYWYRQSLGQGLEFLIYFQGNSAPDKSGLPSDRFSAERTGGSVSTLTIQRTQQEDSAVYLCASSFTGGVAYEQYFGPGTRLTVT.

The sample holds one count of this clone. The chain recombines TRBV9 with TRBJ1-1; no clear D gene. Germline CDR1 is SGDLS and CDR2 is YYNGEE. V lost 4 bases, J lost 1 base, and 14 bases lay in between. This CDR3 region has 15 residues. The CDR3 region has the DNA TGTGCCAGCAGCTCGAGCCTGGTTGGGAACACTGAAGCTTTCTTT. Translating it yields CASSSSLVGNTEAFF.

J is TRBJ1-1 and V is TRBV6-1; D unresolved. Germline loops: CDR1 MNHNS, CDR2 SASEGT. The CDR3 loop spans 14 amino acids. V was pared by 4 bases and J by 3 bases, with 12 bases between. As DNA, the CDR3 is TGTGCCAGCAGTGTGGCAGGTTCTTACACTGAAGCTTTCTTT. This translates into CASSVAGSYTEAFF.

A single count supports this clone. The chain employs TRBV4-1 and TRBJ1-5; 9 bases map to TRBD1. The germline gives CDR1 MGHRA, CDR2 YSYEKL. V shed 0 bases and J 8 bases; nucleotides not matched to a gene: 5. This CDR3 region has 15 residues. The CDR3 DNA is TGCGCCAGCAGCCAAGAGGGGACAGGGTTAGAGCCCCAGCATTTT. It encodes CASSQEGTGLEPQHF.

The rearrangement uses TRBV7-9 and TRBJ1-4; 10 bases map to TRBD1. Germline V CDR1 and CDR2: SEHNR, FQNEAQ (reference sequence). The length of the CDR3 is 15 residues. V was clipped by 5 bases and J by 7 bases; unmatched bases: 7. The CDR3 DNA follows: TGTGCCAGCAGCGCCGGGACAGGGGCTAGTGAAAAACTGTTTTTT. Protein: CASSAGTGASEKLFF.

The chain links TRBV11-1 to TRBJ2-7, with D maybe TRBD2 (5 bases). The V end was cut by 3 bases, the J end by 0 bases, with 12 bases between. Germline values: CDR1 SGHAT, CDR2 FQDESV (reference sequence). The CDR3 has 15 amino acids. In nucleotides, the CDR3 is TGTGCCAGCAGCTTCATTGCGGGTGGCTCCTACGAGCAGTACTTC. It translates to CASSFIAGGSYEQYF.

The chain uses TRBV20-1 and TRBJ2-7; D is ambiguous. CDR1 DFQATT and CDR2 SNEGSKA come from the germline V gene (reference sequence). CDR3 size: 11 residues. The V end lost 3 bases, the J end lost 7 bases, and 10 bases lay between the germline ends. Here the CDR3 DNA reads TGCAGTGCTAGCTCCTGGAGAGAGCAGTACTTC. Translation gives CSASSWREQYF.

This chain connects TRBV12-1 to TRBJ2-3; the table gives TRBD2 as D, unverified against the DNA. TRBV12-1 is listed as a pseudogene. The CDR3 contains 16 residues. CDR3 amino acids: CASSSSGTSGRNTQYF. The CDR3 DNA reads as TGTGCCAGCAGCTCCTCCGGGACTAGCGGGAGGAACACGCAGTATTTT.

The CDR3 region has the DNA TGTGCCAGCAGCTTCGGAGGATTCACTGAAGCTTTCTTT. This sequence encodes CASSFGGFTEAFF. The rearrangement joins TRBV7-2 to TRBJ1-1; D gene ambiguous. Trimming left V 3 bases short and J 4 bases short, with 9 bases between. The CDR3 length is 13 residues. From germline, CDR1 is SGHTA and CDR2 FQGNSA.

The CDR3 region is CASSPVTGSYEQYF. CDR3 DNA: TGTGCCAGCAGCCCTGTGACAGGCTCCTACGAGCAGTACTTC. The chain has TRBV7-7 and TRBJ2-7; D is perhaps TRBD1 (6 bases). The CDR3 sequence is 14 residues long. V lost 5 bases, J lost 0 bases, and 11 bases lay in between. Germline-derived CDR1 and CDR2 are SSHAT and FNYEAQ (reference sequence).

The gene calls are TRBV27 and TRBJ2-7, with 11 positions matching TRBD2. V dropped 6 bases and J dropped 6; count of bases not matched to a gene: 4. CDR3 length: 13 residues. Per the germline V gene, CDR1 is MNHEY and CDR2 is SMNVEV (reference sequence). The CDR3 reads CASRTSGSGEQYF. The DNA of the CDR3 is TGTGCCAGCAGAACTAGCGGGAGTGGCGAGCAGTACTTC.

CDR3 sequence (DNA): TGTGCCAGCAGCCTTGGGGGGGGCCCCTACGAGCAGTACTTC. The encoded protein is CASSLGGGPYEQYF. J is TRBJ2-7 and V is TRBV6-6, with D perhaps TRBD2 (7 bases). This CDR3 has 14 residues. Trimming stripped 6 bases from V and 2 bases from J, with 14 bases between. Germline-derived CDR1 and CDR2 are MNHNY and SVGAGI (reference sequence).

This clone is categorized as medium-sized. The chain uses TRBV27 and TRBJ2-7, with D maybe TRBD2 (6 bases). Trimming pared 3 bases from V and 7 bases from J, leaving 19 bases between. This CDR3 comprises 15 residues. Germline CDR1 and CDR2: MNHEY and SMNVEV (reference sequence). CDR3 bases: TGTGCCAGCAGTTTTGGAGGGACTCCTCTTTTGGAGCAGTACTTC. Amino acids: CASSFGGTPLLEQYF.

This clone was picked up one time. V is TRBV19 and J is TRBJ1-1; 8 positions agree with TRBD1. The CDR3 is 14 amino acids. The V segment lost 7 bases and the J segment 4 bases; nucleotides outside the gene matches: 8. Looked up from germline, CDR1 is LNHDA and CDR2 is SQIVND (reference sequence). CDR3 DNA: TGTGCCAGTAACCCACAGGGGGTGGGCACTGAAGCTTTCTTT. Translated, it gives CASNPQGVGTEAFF. Filled out from reference TRBV19 and TRBJ1-1, the complete variable domain reads DGGITQSPKYLFRKEGQNVTLSCEQNLNHDAMYWYRQDPGQGLRLIYYSQIVNDFQKGDIAEGYSVSREKKESFPLTVTSAQKNPTAFYLCASNPQGVGTEAFFGQGTRLTVV.

A few counts support this clone. This rearrangement joins TRBV11-3 to TRBJ2-1; D unresolved. V lost 1 base to trimming and J lost 9 bases, with 7 bases between them. Germline values: CDR1 SGHNT, CDR2 YENEEA. The CDR3 sequence is 12 residues long. The CDR3 DNA is TGTGCCAGCAGCTTAGGACGCGGTGAGCAGTTCTTC. This codes for CASSLGRGEQFF. Full variable domain (outside the CDR3, taken from reference TRBV11-3 and TRBJ2-1): EAGVVQSPRYKIIEKKQPVAFWCNPISGHNTLYWYLQNLGQGPELLIRYENEEAVDDSQLPKDRFSAERLKGVDSTLKIQPAELGDSAVYLCASSLGRGEQFFGPGTRLTVL.